This T cell receptor beta chain emerged from a study of CD8+ T cells in alopecia areata. Trimming shortened V by 5 bases and J by 4 bases, and 14 bases separated the two germline ends. Germline CDR1 is SQVTM and CDR2 is ANQGSEA. There are 13 residues in the CDR3. Once RNA had been extracted, it was reverse transcribed into cDNA to act as the sequencing template. Assay used: immunoSEQ multiplex PCR; TCRdb lists only in-frame clones, some missing. The top ten hold under 5.5% of the sample, which has about 150,000 clones, 50% to 65% seen once. The sequence was obtained from a human donor in good health. The J gene is TRBJ1-1, the V gene TRBV29-1; possibly TRBD1 for D (6 bases). Sample: CD4+ T cells sorted from blood. This chain's CDR3 is CSVPRGAGTEAFF. As DNA, the CDR3 is TGCAGCGTTCCGAGGGGGGCAGGCACTGAAGCTTTCTTT.